This record concerns one T cell receptor (beta chain) sequence. The record originates from a study of blood T cell repertoires in COVID-19. Study at large: Material from acute and convalescent COVID-19 was sourced from the United States, Italy and Spain. Nucleic acid was either cDNA or gDNA, and it came from T cells, B-cell-depleted T cells, or PBMCs.

Original processing methods: How many nucleated cells were present was estimated from reference gene primer amplification. Using immunoSEQ multiplex PCR, the repertoire was profiled, and TCRdb retains in-frame clones only, with some absent. V and J calls and clone size are copied from that table; D and trimming were computed from the DNA. The repertoire holds around 15,000 clones, with roughly 89% as singletons. V was pared by 1 base and J by 12 bases, with 7 bases between. The CDR3 runs to 11 residues. Germline V CDR1 and CDR2: LGHDT, YNNKEL (reference sequence). This chain connects TRBV3-1 (or the pseudogene TRBV3-2) to TRBJ1-5; D unresolved. This clonotype was obtained from a man aged 60 to 75 with active COVID-19. The specimen sequenced was peripheral blood. The CDR3 here is CASSQGRVQHF. The CDR3 DNA reads TGTGCCAGCAGCCAAGGAAGAGTCCAGCATTTT.